Presented here are 18 T cell receptor beta chains from one specimen sequenced in a study of cytotoxic CD8 clonotypes in ibrutinib-treated CLL. Assay used: immunoSEQ multiplex PCR; TCRdb lists only in-frame clones, some missing. The sample lists some 200,000 clones; over 60% were seen once. The sample in question was PBMCs, obtained after 24 months of ibrutinib treatment. Receptors originate from a human donor with chronic lymphocytic leukemia.

The genes are TRBV11-3 and TRBJ2-1; a possible D gene is TRBD1 (6 bases). Germline assignment: CDR1 SGHNT and CDR2 YENEEA. The CDR3 has 11 residues. Deletions cut 5 bases from V and 15 bases from J, with 14 bases between. The CDR3 protein is CASSRTERLFF. CDR3 coding DNA: TGTGCCAGCAGCCGGACAGAGCGGTTGTTCTTC.

V usage is TRBV30 and J usage is TRBJ1-1, with 7 bases aligning to TRBD1. Germline lookup yields CDR1 GTSNPN and CDR2 SVGIG (reference sequence). The length of the CDR3 is 13 residues. V trimming: 3 bases; J trimming: 2 bases; junction bases outside the gene matches: 3. The CDR3 bases are TGTGCCTGGAGGAGGACAGGTAACACTGAAGCTTTCTTT. It is translated as CAWRRTGNTEAFF.

This chain connects TRBV30 to TRBJ2-3, with D possibly TRBD2 on 5 matching bases. Germline lookup yields CDR1 GTSNPN and CDR2 SVGIG (reference sequence). The CDR3 loop spans 15 amino acids. V was cut by 4 bases and J by 0 bases, with 14 bases left in between. The CDR3 loop reads CAWTHTASSTDTQYF. CDR3 DNA sequence: TGTGCCTGGACCCACACCGCTAGCAGCACAGATACGCAGTATTTT. The full variable domain, completed using reference TRBV30 and TRBJ2-3, is SQTIHQWPATLVQPVGSPLSLECTVEGTSNPNLYWYRQAAGRGLQLLFYSVGIGQISSEVPQNLSASRPQDRQFILSSKKLLLSDSGFYLCAWTHTASSTDTQYFGPGTRLTVL.

V is TRBV5-1 and J is TRBJ1-3; maybe TRBD1 (5 bases). Germline-derived CDR1 and CDR2 are SGHRS and YFSETQ. This CDR3 is built from 17 residues. The V end lost 1 base, the J end lost 0 bases, and 14 bases lay between the germline ends. The CDR3 sequence: CASSLLSGRISGNTIYF. CDR3 bases: TGCGCCAGCAGCTTGTTATCGGGACGGATCTCTGGAAACACCATATATTTT.

For this clone: The same CDR3 is also encoded by other DNA sequences in this sample. The CDR3 loop reads CASSLGLAEYNEQFF. The CDR3 nucleotides are TGTGCCAGCAGCTTAGGGCTAGCGGAGTACAATGAGCAGTTCTTC. This chain connects TRBV7-6 to TRBJ2-1, with 7 bases fitting TRBD2. The CDR3 has 15 amino acids. The germline CDR1 and CDR2 sequences are SGHVS and FNYEAQ. V dropped 1 base and J dropped 4; count of bases not matched to a gene: 4.

In DNA, the CDR3 is TGCGCCAGCAGTGAGAAAAGGGACACTGAAGCTTTCTTT. Translated, it gives CASSEKRDTEAFF. The rearrangement joins TRBV10-2 to TRBJ1-1, with no clear D. This CDR3 has 13 residues. Between the trimmed V and J ends, which lost 2 bases and 3 bases, there was a span of 7 bases. Per the germline V gene, CDR1 is WSHSY and CDR2 is SAAADI.

This chain uses TRBV5-6 with TRBJ1-5; D unclear. CDR1 SGHDT and CDR2 YYEEEE come from the germline V gene. This CDR3 comprises 14 residues. The V and J ends lost 1 base and 2 bases respectively, with 7 bases between them. The CDR3 coding sequence is TGTGCCAGCAGCTTGTATTGGGGCAATCAGCCCCAGCATTTT. Amino acid sequence: CASSLYWGNQPQHF.

The chain has TRBV6-5 and TRBJ2-7; D call uncertain. Germline V gives CDR1 MNHEY, CDR2 SVGAGI. CDR3 length equals 13 residues. The V gene lost 5 bases and the J gene lost 3 bases, with 11 bases spanning the gap. The CDR3 nucleotides read TGTGCCAGCAGTGAGACGGACCACTACGAGCAGTACTTC. Translated: CASSETDHYEQYF.

This clone has only a few counts. The chain uses TRBV19 and TRBJ2-2, with unresolved D. V lost 5 bases and J 6 bases, leaving 7 bases between the germline ends. Germline CDR1 and CDR2: LNHDA and SQIVND (reference sequence). The CDR3 has 12 residues. The DNA for the CDR3 is TGTGCCAGTAGTGGCTTTGCCGGGGAGCTGTTTTTT. Protein sequence: CASSGFAGELFF.

The V gene is TRBV5-6, the J gene TRBJ2-7; 9 bases line up with TRBD1. V was pared by 4 bases and J by 4 bases, with 9 bases of the junction left unmatched. This CDR3 is 15 amino acids long. The germline gives CDR1 SGHDT, CDR2 YYEEEE. CDR3 in amino acids: CASSPVPGQGYEQYF. CDR3 DNA: TGTGCCAGCAGCCCTGTCCCGGGACAGGGTTACGAGCAGTACTTC.

This clone has a handful of counts. The V and J genes are TRBV28 and TRBJ2-7; TRBD1 matches at 12 bases. CDR3 size: 16 residues. V trimming: 1 base; J trimming: 5 bases; junction bases outside the gene matches: 6. Germline CDR1 is MDHEN and CDR2 is SYDVKM. CDR3 residues: CASSLLAGQGAHEQYF. The CDR3 coding sequence is TGTGCCAGCAGTTTATTAGCGGGACAGGGGGCCCACGAGCAGTACTTC. Variable domain in full (rest from reference TRBV28 and TRBJ2-7): DVKVTQSSRYLVKRTGEKVFLECVQDMDHENMFWYRQDPGLGLRLIYFSYDVKMKEKGDIPEGYSVSREKKERFSLILESASTNQTSMYLCASSLLAGQGAHEQYFGPGTRLTVT.

The chain has TRBV10-3 and TRBJ2-7, with 7 nucleotides matching TRBD1. V lost 6 bases to trimming and J lost 2 bases; unmatched junction nucleotides: 7. The CDR3 sequence is 14 residues long. Germline-derived CDR1 and CDR2 are ENHRY and SYGVKD. This chain's CDR3 is CAIRDNDRAYEQYF. In DNA form, the CDR3 reads TGTGCCATCAGGGACAATGACAGGGCCTACGAGCAGTACTTC.

This chain links TRBV20-1 with TRBJ1-5; 7 nucleotides agree with TRBD1. The CDR3 sequence is 11 residues long. With V trimmed by 6 bases and J by 4 bases, 0 bases remained unmatched. CDR1 is DFQATT, CDR2 SNEGSKA, per germline (reference sequence). The CDR3 spells CSARGNQPQHF. The CDR3 DNA reads TGCAGTGCCAGGGGGAATCAGCCCCAGCATTTT.

This chain links TRBV27 with TRBJ2-7, with D perhaps matching TRBD1 (5 bases). Germline V gives CDR1 MNHEY, CDR2 SMNVEV (reference sequence). Trimming removed 6 bases at V and 2 bases at J, with 14 bases between. The CDR3 spans 14 residues. The CDR3 sequence: CASSARTLTYEQYF. CDR3 in DNA: TGTGCCAGCAGCGCCAGGACATTGACCTACGAGCAGTACTTC.

The chain joins TRBV28 to TRBJ2-7; a possible D gene is TRBD2 (6 bases). The CDR3 extends over 15 amino acids. V was clipped by 4 bases and J by 2 bases, with 15 bases between them. Germline V gives CDR1 MDHEN, CDR2 SYDVKM. CDR3 sequence: CASSSWFGGTYEQYF. For the CDR3, the DNA is TGTGCCAGCAGTTCCTGGTTCGGGGGAACCTACGAGCAGTACTTC.

This chain uses TRBV6-5 with TRBJ2-7, with a tentative D call TRBD1 (6 bases). The CDR3 contains 15 residues. The germline CDR1 and CDR2 sequences are MNHEY and SVGAGI. V dropped 2 bases and J dropped 4 bases, with 15 bases sitting between them. CDR3 DNA sequence: TGTGCCAGCAGTTACCAACAGGGTTTTCGGTACGAGCAGTACTTC. Amino acid sequence: CASSYQQGFRYEQYF.

The V and J genes are TRBV29-1 and TRBJ2-3; D is ambiguous. The CDR3 is made up of 11 amino acids. Trimming stripped 4 bases from V and 5 bases from J, with 7 bases between. The germline V gene has CDR1 SQVTM and CDR2 ANQGSEA. CDR3 region: CSVVFRDTQYF. In DNA, the CDR3 is TGCAGCGTTGTATTTCGAGATACGCAGTATTTT.

V gene TRBV27 combines with J gene TRBJ2-7, with TRBD2 matching 13 bases. The CDR3 totals 15 residues. CDR1 is MNHEY, CDR2 SMNVEV, per germline (reference sequence). The V gene end was trimmed by 2 bases and the J gene end by 3 bases; junction bases not matched to a gene: 1. In DNA, the CDR3 is TGTGCCAGCAGTTTAGGGACTAGCGGGATCTACGAGCAGTACTTC. It translates to CASSLGTSGIYEQYF.